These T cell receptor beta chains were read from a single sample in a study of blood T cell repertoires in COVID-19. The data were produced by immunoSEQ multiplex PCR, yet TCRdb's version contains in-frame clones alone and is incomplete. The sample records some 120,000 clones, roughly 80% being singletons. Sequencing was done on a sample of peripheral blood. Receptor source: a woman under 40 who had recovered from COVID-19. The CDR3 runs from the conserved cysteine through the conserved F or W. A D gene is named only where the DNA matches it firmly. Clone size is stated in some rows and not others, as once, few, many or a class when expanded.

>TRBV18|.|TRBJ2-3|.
CASSPGPGADTQYF
TGTGCCAGCTCACCAGGACCGGGGGCAGATACGCAGTATTTT
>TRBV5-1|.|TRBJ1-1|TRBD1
CASSLVRGFTEAFF
TGCGCCAGCAGCTTGGTCAGGGGGTTTACTGAAGCTTTCTTT
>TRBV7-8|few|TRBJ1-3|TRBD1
CASSLGRQGSSAIYF
TGTGCCAGCAGCTTAGGTAGACAGGGCAGCTCCGCCATATATTTT
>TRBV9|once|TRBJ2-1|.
CASSTNREGNEQFF
TGTGCCAGCAGCACCAACAGGGAAGGGAATGAGCAGTTCTTC
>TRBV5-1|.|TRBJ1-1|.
CASSLFPVSEQAFF
TGCGCCAGCAGCTTGTTCCCTGTCTCGGAGCAAGCTTTCTTT
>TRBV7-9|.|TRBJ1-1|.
CASSLSGGAEAFF
TGTGCCAGCAGCCTCAGCGGGGGAGCTGAAGCTTTCTTT
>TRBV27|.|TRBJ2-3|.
CASRHQAGGRPDTQYF
TGTGCCAGCAGGCATCAAGCAGGAGGGCGTCCAGATACGCAGTATTTT
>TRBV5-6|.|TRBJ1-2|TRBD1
CASSQPGQPYGYTF
TGTGCCAGCAGTCAACCGGGACAGCCCTATGGCTACACCTTC
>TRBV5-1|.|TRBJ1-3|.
CASSMDTAGNTIYF
TGCGCCAGCAGCATGGATACTGCTGGAAACACCATATATTTT
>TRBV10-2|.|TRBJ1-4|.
CATLRGPGEKLFF
TGCGCCACCCTCCGGGGTCCGGGTGAAAAACTGTTTTTT
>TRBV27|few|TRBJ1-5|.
CASSFAGNQPQHF
TGTGCCAGCAGTTTTGCAGGGAATCAGCCCCAGCATTTT
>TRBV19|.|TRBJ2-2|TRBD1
CASSIGQGTGELFF
TGTGCCAGTAGTATCGGACAGGGAACCGGGGAGCTGTTTTTT
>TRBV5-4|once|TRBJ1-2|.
CASSLAGTYGYTF
TGTGCCAGCAGCTTGGCGGGAACCTATGGCTACACCTTC